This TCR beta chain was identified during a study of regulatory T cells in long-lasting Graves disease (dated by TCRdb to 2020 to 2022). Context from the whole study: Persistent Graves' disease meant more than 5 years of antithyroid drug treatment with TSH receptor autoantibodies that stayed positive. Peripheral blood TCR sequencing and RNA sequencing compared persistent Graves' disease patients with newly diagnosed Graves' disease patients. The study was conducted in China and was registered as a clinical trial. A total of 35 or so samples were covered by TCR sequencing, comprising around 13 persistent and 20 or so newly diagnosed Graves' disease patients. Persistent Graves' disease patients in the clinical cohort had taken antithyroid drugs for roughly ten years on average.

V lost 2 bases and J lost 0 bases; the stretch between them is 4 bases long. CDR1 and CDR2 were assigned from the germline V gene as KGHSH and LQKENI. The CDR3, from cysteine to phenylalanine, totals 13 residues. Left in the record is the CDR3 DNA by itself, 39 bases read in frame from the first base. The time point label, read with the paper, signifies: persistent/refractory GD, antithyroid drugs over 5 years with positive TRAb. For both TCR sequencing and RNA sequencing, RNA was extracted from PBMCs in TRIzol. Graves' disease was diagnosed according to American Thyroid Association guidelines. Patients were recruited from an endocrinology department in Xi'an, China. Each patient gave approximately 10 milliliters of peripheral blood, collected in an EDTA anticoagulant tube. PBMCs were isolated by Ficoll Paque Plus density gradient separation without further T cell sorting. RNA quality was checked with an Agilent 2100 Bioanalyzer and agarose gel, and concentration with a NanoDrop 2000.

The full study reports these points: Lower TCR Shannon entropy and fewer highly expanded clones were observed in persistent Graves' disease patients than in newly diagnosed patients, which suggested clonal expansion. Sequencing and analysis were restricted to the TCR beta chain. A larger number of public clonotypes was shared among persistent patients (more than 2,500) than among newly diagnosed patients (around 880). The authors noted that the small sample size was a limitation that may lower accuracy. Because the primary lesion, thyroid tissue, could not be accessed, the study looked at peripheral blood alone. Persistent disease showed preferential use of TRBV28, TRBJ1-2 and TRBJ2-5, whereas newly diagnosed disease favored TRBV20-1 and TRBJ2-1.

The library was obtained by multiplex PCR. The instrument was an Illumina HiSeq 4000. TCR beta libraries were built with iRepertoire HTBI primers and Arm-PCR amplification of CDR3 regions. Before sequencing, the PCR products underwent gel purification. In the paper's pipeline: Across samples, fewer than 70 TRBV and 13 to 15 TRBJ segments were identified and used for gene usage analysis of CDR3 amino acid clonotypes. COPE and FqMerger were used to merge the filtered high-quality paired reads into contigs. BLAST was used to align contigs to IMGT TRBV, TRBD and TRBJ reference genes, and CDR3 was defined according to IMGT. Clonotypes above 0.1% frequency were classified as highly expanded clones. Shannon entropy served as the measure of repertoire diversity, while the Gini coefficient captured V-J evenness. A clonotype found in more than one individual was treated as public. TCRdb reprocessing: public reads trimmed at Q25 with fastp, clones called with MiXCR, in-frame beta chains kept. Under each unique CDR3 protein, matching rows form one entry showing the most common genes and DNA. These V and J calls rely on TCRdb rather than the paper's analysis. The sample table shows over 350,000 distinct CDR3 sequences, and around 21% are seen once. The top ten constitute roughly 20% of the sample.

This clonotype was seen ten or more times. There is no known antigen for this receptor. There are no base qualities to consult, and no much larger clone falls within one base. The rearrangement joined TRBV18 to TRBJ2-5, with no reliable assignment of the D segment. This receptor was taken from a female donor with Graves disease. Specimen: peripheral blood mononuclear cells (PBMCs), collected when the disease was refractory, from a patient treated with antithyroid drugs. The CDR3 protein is CASSPTNQETQYF. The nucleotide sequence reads TGTGCCAGCTCACCAACTAACCAAGAGACCCAGTACTTC.